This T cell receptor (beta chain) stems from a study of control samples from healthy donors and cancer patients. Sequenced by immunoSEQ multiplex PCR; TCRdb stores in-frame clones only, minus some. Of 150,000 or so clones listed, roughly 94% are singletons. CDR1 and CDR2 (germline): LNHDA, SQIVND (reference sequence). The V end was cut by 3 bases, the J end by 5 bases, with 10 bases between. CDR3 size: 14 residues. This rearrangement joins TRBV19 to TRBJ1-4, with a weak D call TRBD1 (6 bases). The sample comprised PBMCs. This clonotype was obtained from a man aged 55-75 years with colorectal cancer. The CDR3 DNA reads TGTGCCAGTAGTATTTCAGGGACAAATGAAAAACTGTTTTTT. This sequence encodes CASSISGTNEKLFF.